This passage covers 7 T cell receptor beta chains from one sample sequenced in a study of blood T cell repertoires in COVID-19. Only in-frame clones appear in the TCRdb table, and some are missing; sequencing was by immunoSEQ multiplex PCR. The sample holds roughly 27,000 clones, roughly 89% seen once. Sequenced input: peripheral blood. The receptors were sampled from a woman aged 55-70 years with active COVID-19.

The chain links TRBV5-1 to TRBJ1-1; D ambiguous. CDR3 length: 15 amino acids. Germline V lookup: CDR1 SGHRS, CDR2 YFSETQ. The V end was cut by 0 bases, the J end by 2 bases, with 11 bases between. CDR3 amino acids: CASSLAGTTNTEAFF. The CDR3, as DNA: TGCGCCAGCAGCTTGGCAGGTACAACAAACACTGAAGCTTTCTTT.

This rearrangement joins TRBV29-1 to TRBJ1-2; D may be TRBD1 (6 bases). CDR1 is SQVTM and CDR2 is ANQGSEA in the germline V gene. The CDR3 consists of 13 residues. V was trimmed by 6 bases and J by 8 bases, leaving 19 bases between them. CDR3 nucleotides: TGCAGCGTGGAACCCCGGGACAAAGAGGGCTACACCTTC. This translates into CSVEPRDKEGYTF.

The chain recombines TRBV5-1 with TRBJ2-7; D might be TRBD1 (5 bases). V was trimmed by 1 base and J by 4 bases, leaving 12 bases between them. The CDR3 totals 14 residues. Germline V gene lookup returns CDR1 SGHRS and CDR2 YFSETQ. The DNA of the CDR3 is TGCGCCAGCAGCTTGAACAGGCCGGAATACGAGCAGTACTTC. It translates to CASSLNRPEYEQYF.

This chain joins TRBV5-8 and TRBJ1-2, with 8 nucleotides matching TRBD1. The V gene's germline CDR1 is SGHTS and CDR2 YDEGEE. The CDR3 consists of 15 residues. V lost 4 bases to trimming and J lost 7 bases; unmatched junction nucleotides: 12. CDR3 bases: TGTGCCAGCAGCGTGGACAGGGCTGGATTGGGTGGCTACACCTTC. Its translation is CASSVDRAGLGGYTF.

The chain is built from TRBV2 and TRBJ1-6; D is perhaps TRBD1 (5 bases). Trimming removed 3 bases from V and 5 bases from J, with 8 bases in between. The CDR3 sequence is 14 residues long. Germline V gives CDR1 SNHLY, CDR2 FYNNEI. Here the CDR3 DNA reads TGTGCCAGCAGTGAGGGACTAGATAATTCACCCCTCCACTTT. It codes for CASSEGLDNSPLHF.

The chain's CDR3 is CASSLGGLGTQYF. CDR3 sequence (DNA): TGTGCCAGCAGCTTAGGGGGACTTGGGACCCAGTACTTC. The J gene is TRBJ2-5, the V gene TRBV11-2, with a possible D match to TRBD2 (6 bases). This CDR3 contains 13 residues. V was pared by 1 base and J by 7 bases, with 10 bases between. Germline CDR1 SGHAT, CDR2 FQNNGV.

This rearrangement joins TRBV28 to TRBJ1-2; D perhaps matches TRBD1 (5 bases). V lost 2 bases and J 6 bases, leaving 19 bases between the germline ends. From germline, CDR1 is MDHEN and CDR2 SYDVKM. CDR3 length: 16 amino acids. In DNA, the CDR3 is TGTGCCAGCAGTTTACGGGAGAACAGGTTTAGGGATGGCTACACCTTC. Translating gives CASSLRENRFRDGYTF.